This TCR beta chain was captured by sequencing in a study of blood T cells in healthy people across ages (dated by TCRdb to about 2015). Background for the entire study: Template switching captured roughly one uniquely barcoded TCR beta cDNA molecule per two T cells in model experiments. Age-related changes in TCR beta repertoire diversity were measured in the study by deep sequencing normalized with unique cDNA molecular identifiers. The donors were divided into four age groups: young (average approximately 17 years), middle-aged (about 41), aged (about 56) and long-lived (roughly 82). To avoid experimental bias, donors of different ages were spread randomly across the sequencing lanes. Two additional independent replicas of 1 million unique cDNA reads from the same blood draw were analyzed for two donors (one aged 18 to 29 and one aged 80 or older). General study outcomes and caveats: Compared with the aged group, the long-lived group had more naive CD4+ T cells, fewer expanded clones and increased TCR diversity, a pattern suggesting age selection. Conclusive comparison of naive and antigen-experienced compartments was prevented by the profiling of bulk unsorted PBMCs. The percentage of naive T cells measured by flow cytometry correlated strongly with observed TCR beta diversity. Because the CMV infection status of the donors was unknown, age-related changes in expanded clonotypes may potentially have been confounded. Estimates of total diversity based on one million sequenced T cells were regarded as lower bounds and as underestimates. Observed TCR beta diversity per million T cells fell roughly linearly with age, and a significant reduction was already apparent by age roughly 40.

Library prep was done by 5' RACE. Reads for this sample came from an Illumina HiSeq 2500. The second PCR ran for about 7 to 11 cycles and used a J-beta primer mix along with a sample-barcoded 5' primer. A unique molecular identifier was introduced onto each TCR beta cDNA molecule by a template-switch 5' adaptor carrying 12 random nucleotides. Each sample yielded at least 3 million CDR3-containing paired-end reads. First-strand cDNA synthesis was performed from all RNA using the Mint cDNA synthesis kit, with priming by a TRBC-specific oligonucleotide. After uracil-DNA glycosylase treatment, a first 18-cycle PCR used universal primers M1SS and BC2_uni_R on all cDNA. The source study handled its data this way. For normalization, 1 million high-quality reads were randomly selected from each sample, with every read carrying a distinct molecular identifier. Instead of being binned into consensus sequences, reads that shared molecular identifiers were thrown out. MiTCR, run with a Q25 quality threshold and the strictest error-elimination algorithm, handled CDR3 identification, clonotype clustering and error correction. A nonparametric unseen species model using Euler transformation provided a lower-bound estimate of total TCR beta diversity. Starting from the raw public reads, TCRdb applied fastp trimming at Q25, assembled clones with MiXCR and retained in-frame beta chains. Records with the same CDR3 protein are collapsed into one entry carrying the most frequent genes and DNA. TCRdb's processing, not the authors' own work, is the source of the V and J calls. In this sample the table shows about 1.7 million distinct CDR3 sequences, 28% of which occur a single time. The top ten clones comprise roughly 8% of the sample.

This clonotype was counted once. It has no known antigen specificity. Base qualities are not recorded, but no much larger clone differs from it by a single base. A solitary read yields weak support. Its CDR3 holds 13 amino acids, cysteine through phenylalanine. This entry keeps only the CDR3 DNA: 39 bases, framed from base 1. Relative to germline, V is 9 bases shorter and J is 0 bases shorter, with 6 bases between their ends. For CDR1 and CDR2, the germline V gene (reference sequence) lists LNHDA and SQIVND. The donors were under 40 Caucasian individuals from Russia, aged roughly 6 to 100 years, who were systemically healthy. Each donor gave 8.5 to 10 milliliters of peripheral blood, collected into EDTA-treated Vacutainer tubes. Ficoll-Paque density-gradient centrifugation was used to isolate PBMCs, with at least 6.5 million per sample. Total RNA was extracted from PBMCs with Trizol reagent, with at least 6 micrograms obtained per sample. Naive CD45RAhigh/CD27high T cell percentages were measured by flow cytometry on a PBMC aliquot from every donor.

The chain couples TRBV19 to TRBJ2-6; a confident D gene designation cannot be given. This sequence was found in a woman in her 30s in good health. Material: blood. The nucleotides are TGTGCCAGGAGTGCCTCTGGGGCCAACGTCCTGACTTTC. The encoded protein is CARSASGANVLTF.